What follows are 4 T cell receptor beta chains derived from one specimen sequenced in a study of blood T cell repertoires in COVID-19. The protocol was immunoSEQ multiplex PCR, while the TCRdb copy is restricted to in-frame clones and leaves out a portion. The sample has about 280,000 clones, 85% seen once. The sample comprised PBMCs or T cells enriched from blood (not recorded which). Source of these receptors: a woman aged 50 to 60 who had recovered from COVID-19.

This sequence joins TRBV14 and TRBJ1-6; D call uncertain. V shed 4 bases and J shed 9 bases, with 16 bases lying between them. Looked up from germline, CDR1 is SGHDN and CDR2 is FVKESK. This CDR3 spans 15 amino acids. CDR3 nucleotide sequence: TGTGCCAGCAGCCGATCCGCGGACTCGGGTTCACCCCTCCACTTT. As protein: CASSRSADSGSPLHF.

The V and J genes are TRBV11-1 and TRBJ1-1; maybe TRBD1 (6 bases). V was trimmed by 5 bases and J by 5 bases, leaving 12 bases between them. CDR1 and CDR2 from the germline V gene are SGHAT and FQDESV (reference sequence). The CDR3 extends over 13 amino acids. The CDR3 protein is CASSPRRGTEAFF. DNA of the CDR3: TGTGCCAGCAGCCCCCGAAGGGGGACTGAAGCTTTCTTT.

The chain links TRBV19 to TRBJ2-2, with a possible D match to TRBD1 (6 bases). Germline-derived CDR1 and CDR2 are LNHDA and SQIVND (reference sequence). V lost 6 bases and J lost 6, with 32 bases in between. The CDR3 covers 20 residues. The CDR3 nucleotides read TGTGCCAGTAGACAGGGTTCGAACACCCGGGGAGTCCGAGTCCCCGGGGAGCTGTTTTTT. Translation: CASRQGSNTRGVRVPGELFF.

The V and J genes are TRBV28 and TRBJ1-3; TRBD1 might be the D (6 bases). The CDR3 is 16 amino acids. Trimming took off 5 bases at V and 1 base at J, with 15 bases between the two ends. Germline CDR1 reads MDHEN; CDR2 reads SYDVKM. CDR3: CASSAPTGSSGNTIYF. CDR3 DNA: TGTGCCAGCAGTGCCCCCACAGGGTCGTCTGGAAACACCATATATTTT.